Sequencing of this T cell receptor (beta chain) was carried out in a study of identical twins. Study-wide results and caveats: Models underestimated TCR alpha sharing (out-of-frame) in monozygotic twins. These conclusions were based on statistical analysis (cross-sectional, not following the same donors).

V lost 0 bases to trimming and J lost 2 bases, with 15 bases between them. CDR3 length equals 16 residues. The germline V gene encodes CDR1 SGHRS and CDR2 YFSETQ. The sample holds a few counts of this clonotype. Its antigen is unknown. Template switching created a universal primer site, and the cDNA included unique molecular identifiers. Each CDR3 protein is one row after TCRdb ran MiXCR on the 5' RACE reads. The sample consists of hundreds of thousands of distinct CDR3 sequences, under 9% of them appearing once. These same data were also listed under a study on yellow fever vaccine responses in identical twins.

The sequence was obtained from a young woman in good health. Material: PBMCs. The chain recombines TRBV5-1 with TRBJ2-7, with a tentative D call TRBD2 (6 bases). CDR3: CASSLEGGTVAYEQYF. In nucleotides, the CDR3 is TGCGCCAGCAGCTTGGAAGGCGGGACGGTGGCCTACGAGCAGTACTTC.